This paragraph reports one T cell receptor (beta chain). The library attached unique molecular identifiers to individual cDNA molecules. TCRdb redid the calling of the RACE reads with MiXCR, one entry per CDR3 protein. The sample consists of more than 100,000 distinct CDR3 sequences, around an eighth of them appearing once. The sample's time point: pre-sensitization, week 0. Documented treatment: therapeutic diphenylcyclopropenone sensitization with weekly scalp DPC. Blood draws came first, before each patch test. This entry comes from a study of human T cells and chemical hapten exposure. V was cut by 4 bases and J by 3 bases, with 20 bases left in between. Per the germline V gene, CDR1 is DFQATT and CDR2 is SNEGSKA (reference sequence). The length of the CDR3 is 16 residues.

This TCR came from a woman aged 18-29 years with alopecia areata. Some clones in this sample may be carry-over from other donors' samples. Sequenced here: whole blood, sampled in connection with sensitization to the hapten diphenylcyclopropenone (DPC). The rearrangement uses TRBV20-1 and TRBJ2-3, with D maybe TRBD1 (5 bases). The CDR3 DNA reads as TGCAGTGCTACCAGAAGGCTAGGTGGGGCTACAGATACGCAGTATTTT. Protein sequence: CSATRRLGGATDTQYF.